These T cell receptor beta chains were read from a single sample in a study of blood T cell repertoires in COVID-19. Clones were read by immunoSEQ multiplex PCR, and TCRdb kept only the in-frame ones, dropping some. The sample yields about 200,000 clones, more than 75% seen once. The sample consisted of peripheral blood. The receptors originated from a woman in her forties with acute or convalescent COVID-19. The CDR3 runs from the conserved cysteine through the conserved F or W. The order of the fields is CDR3 DNA, CDR3 protein, D gene, J gene, clone size, V gene. A D gene is named only where the DNA matches it firmly. Not all rows give a size; the values are once, few, many and, for expanded clones, a class.

CDR3 DNA: TGTGCCAGCAGCCAAGGGCAGGGGAGGGCTGGAAACACCATATATTTT; CDR3 protein: CASSQGQGRAGNTIYF; D gene: .; J gene: TRBJ1-3; clone size: .; V gene: TRBV4-2
CDR3 DNA: TGTGCCAGCAGTTTTAGGGGGACCCAGTACTTC; CDR3 protein: CASSFRGTQYF; D gene: .; J gene: TRBJ2-5; clone size: .; V gene: TRBV2
CDR3 DNA: TGCAGTGCTAGTTCAGGGTCCACTGAAGCTTTCTTT; CDR3 protein: CSASSGSTEAFF; D gene: .; J gene: TRBJ1-1; clone size: .; V gene: TRBV20-1
CDR3 DNA: TGTGCCAGCAGCTTGATGGGGCTGAACACTGAAGCTTTCTTT; CDR3 protein: CASSLMGLNTEAFF; D gene: .; J gene: TRBJ1-1; clone size: .; V gene: TRBV5-4
CDR3 DNA: TGTGCCAGCAGCTTGGACAGCCGCTCCTATGGCTACACCTTC; CDR3 protein: CASSLDSRSYGYTF; D gene: .; J gene: TRBJ1-2; clone size: .; V gene: TRBV5-6
CDR3 DNA: TGTGCCAGCAGCCGGGAAGGGCAAAGGACTGAAGCTTTCTTT; CDR3 protein: CASSREGQRTEAFF; D gene: .; J gene: TRBJ1-1; clone size: few; V gene: TRBV5-4
CDR3 DNA: TGTGCCAGCTCCGCGTTCAACTATGGCTACACCTTC; CDR3 protein: CASSAFNYGYTF; D gene: .; J gene: TRBJ1-2; clone size: .; V gene: TRBV11-2
CDR3 DNA: TGTGCCAGCAGCTTGGACCAGGGCTCCTACAATGAGCAGTTCTTC; CDR3 protein: CASSLDQGSYNEQFF; D gene: .; J gene: TRBJ2-1; clone size: .; V gene: TRBV5-4
CDR3 DNA: TGTGCCAGCAGCCCCGGAGGGGGAGGGTCACCCCTCCACTTT; CDR3 protein: CASSPGGGGSPLHF; D gene: .; J gene: TRBJ1-6; clone size: .; V gene: TRBV7-2
CDR3 DNA: TGTGCCAGCACCAACCCGGCCGGGACAGGGAACAATGAGCAGTTCTTC; CDR3 protein: CASTNPAGTGNNEQFF; D gene: TRBD1; J gene: TRBJ2-1; clone size: few; V gene: TRBV7-6
CDR3 DNA: TGTGCCAGCAGTTACACCAGGGCTAACTATGGCTACACCTTC; CDR3 protein: CASSYTRANYGYTF; D gene: .; J gene: TRBJ1-2; clone size: .; V gene: TRBV6-2/TRBV6-3
CDR3 DNA: TGTGCCAGTGGGCAGGGGGCCTCCTACAATGAGCAGTTCTTC; CDR3 protein: CASGQGASYNEQFF; D gene: TRBD1; J gene: TRBJ2-1; clone size: .; V gene: TRBV6-5
CDR3 DNA: TGCGCCAGCAGAGACGACAGGGGGAGTCAGCCCCAGCATTTT; CDR3 protein: CASRDDRGSQPQHF; D gene: TRBD1; J gene: TRBJ1-5; clone size: .; V gene: TRBV10-2
CDR3 DNA: TGTGCCAGCAGCCGGACAGGAAGCTCTGGAAACACCATATATTTT; CDR3 protein: CASSRTGSSGNTIYF; D gene: TRBD1; J gene: TRBJ1-3; clone size: .; V gene: TRBV11-1
CDR3 DNA: TGTGCCACCGGGAGTGACAGGGGTGAAGCTTTCTTT; CDR3 protein: CATGSDRGEAFF; D gene: TRBD1; J gene: TRBJ1-1; clone size: .; V gene: TRBV19
CDR3 DNA: TGTGCCACCAGGGGCCCTGACAGGGGGCGGACTAAAACTGAAGCTTTCTTT; CDR3 protein: CATRGPDRGRTKTEAFF; D gene: TRBD1; J gene: TRBJ1-1; clone size: .; V gene: TRBV15
CDR3 DNA: TGTGCCAGCAGCCAAGTTCCGAATTCACCCCTCCACTTT; CDR3 protein: CASSQVPNSPLHF; D gene: .; J gene: TRBJ1-6; clone size: .; V gene: TRBV3-1/TRBV3-2
CDR3 DNA: TGCGCCAGCAGCCAAGAAGGCGGGCTTGGGGCCAACGTCCTGACTTTC; CDR3 protein: CASSQEGGLGANVLTF; D gene: .; J gene: TRBJ2-6; clone size: .; V gene: TRBV4-3
CDR3 DNA: TGTGCCAGCAGTGATACCCGATCGCGGGGGCTTGATGGCTACACCTTC; CDR3 protein: CASSDTRSRGLDGYTF; D gene: .; J gene: TRBJ1-2; clone size: .; V gene: TRBV2
CDR3 DNA: TGCGCCAGCAGCCTCTGGAGGAGCTACGAGCAGTACTTC; CDR3 protein: CASSLWRSYEQYF; D gene: .; J gene: TRBJ2-7; clone size: .; V gene: TRBV4-3
CDR3 DNA: TGTGCCAGTAGCCCCCGAGGCGACGCCTATGGCTACACCTTC; CDR3 protein: CASSPRGDAYGYTF; D gene: .; J gene: TRBJ1-2; clone size: once; V gene: TRBV14
CDR3 DNA: TGCGCCAGCAGTGAGTTGCGGGACTACGAGCAGTACTTC; CDR3 protein: CASSELRDYEQYF; D gene: .; J gene: TRBJ2-7; clone size: once; V gene: TRBV10-2
CDR3 DNA: TGTGCCACCAGCAGAGGCCGAACCGGGACAGTGAACACTGAAGCTTTCTTT; CDR3 protein: CATSRGRTGTVNTEAFF; D gene: TRBD1; J gene: TRBJ1-1; clone size: .; V gene: TRBV15
CDR3 DNA: TGTGCCAGCAGTGTCGGCGACACCTACGAGCAGTACTTC; CDR3 protein: CASSVGDTYEQYF; D gene: .; J gene: TRBJ2-7; clone size: .; V gene: TRBV5-6
CDR3 DNA: TGTGCCAGCAGCGTACCACATCGACAGCCTAGGGATGAAAAACTGTTTTTT; CDR3 protein: CASSVPHRQPRDEKLFF; D gene: .; J gene: TRBJ1-4; clone size: .; V gene: TRBV11-2
CDR3 DNA: TGTGCCACCAGCAGAGAACTACCGGGACAGGGCAGCAATCAGCCCCAGCATTTT; CDR3 protein: CATSRELPGQGSNQPQHF; D gene: TRBD1; J gene: TRBJ1-5; clone size: .; V gene: TRBV15
CDR3 DNA: TGTGCCAGCAGTTACTCCGGGACTAGCGGGAGTGGTTACGAGCAGTACTTC; CDR3 protein: CASSYSGTSGSGYEQYF; D gene: TRBD2; J gene: TRBJ2-7; clone size: .; V gene: TRBV6-2/TRBV6-3
CDR3 DNA: TGTGCCAGCAGTCAGTCTCGGGCCTACAATGAGCAGTTCTTC; CDR3 protein: CASSQSRAYNEQFF; D gene: .; J gene: TRBJ2-1; clone size: .; V gene: TRBV11-3
CDR3 DNA: TGTGCCAGTAGTATTAGGACTAGCGGTTCCTACGAGCAGTACTTC; CDR3 protein: CASSIRTSGSYEQYF; D gene: TRBD2; J gene: TRBJ2-7; clone size: once; V gene: TRBV19
CDR3 DNA: TGTGCCAGCAGGGCGACGGAGCTTAGAGGCTACACCTTC; CDR3 protein: CASRATELRGYTF; D gene: .; J gene: TRBJ1-2; clone size: .; V gene: TRBV12-3/TRBV12-4
CDR3 DNA: TGTGCCATCAGGGGGGACAACTCCTACGAGCAGTACTTC; CDR3 protein: CAIRGDNSYEQYF; D gene: .; J gene: TRBJ2-7; clone size: .; V gene: TRBV10-3
CDR3 DNA: TGTGCCAGCAGCCGGGGTGGGGTCACCTACAATGAGCAGTTCTTC; CDR3 protein: CASSRGGVTYNEQFF; D gene: .; J gene: TRBJ2-1; clone size: .; V gene: TRBV11-3
CDR3 DNA: TGTGCCATCCAAGGGGCAGGGGCGACCGGGGAGCTGTTTTTT; CDR3 protein: CAIQGAGATGELFF; D gene: .; J gene: TRBJ2-2; clone size: .; V gene: TRBV10-3
CDR3 DNA: TGCGCCAGCAGCGTCAGGGGCGGGAGTCTAAACAATGAGCAGTTCTTC; CDR3 protein: CASSVRGGSLNNEQFF; D gene: .; J gene: TRBJ2-1; clone size: .; V gene: TRBV5-1
CDR3 DNA: TGCGCCAGCAATCGCGGGACAGGGCTAAATGAGCAGTTCTTC; CDR3 protein: CASNRGTGLNEQFF; D gene: TRBD1; J gene: TRBJ2-1; clone size: .; V gene: TRBV5-1
CDR3 DNA: TGCGCCAGCAGCTTGGTGGCGAGCGGGGGTTTCAGCTCCTACAATGAGCAGTTCTTC; CDR3 protein: CASSLVASGGFSSYNEQFF; D gene: TRBD2; J gene: TRBJ2-1; clone size: .; V gene: TRBV5-1
CDR3 DNA: TGTGCCAGCAGCCAGCAGAGCGGGGGGGCCTTAGAGACCCAGTACTTC; CDR3 protein: CASSQQSGGALETQYF; D gene: TRBD2; J gene: TRBJ2-5; clone size: .; V gene: TRBV7-2
CDR3 DNA: TGTGCCAGTAGTACTCCTCCTGACAGCTTTAACTATGGCTACACCTTC; CDR3 protein: CASSTPPDSFNYGYTF; D gene: .; J gene: TRBJ1-2; clone size: .; V gene: TRBV19
CDR3 DNA: TGCGCCAGCAGTCTCAGTATAACGACTTCATATACGCAGTATTTT; CDR3 protein: CASSLSITTSYTQYF; D gene: .; J gene: TRBJ2-3; clone size: .; V gene: TRBV5-1
CDR3 DNA: TGCGCCAGCAGCTTGGGGACGACTAGCGGTTCATGGGAGCAGTACTTC; CDR3 protein: CASSLGTTSGSWEQYF; D gene: TRBD2; J gene: TRBJ2-7; clone size: .; V gene: TRBV5-1
CDR3 DNA: TGTGCCAGCAGCTTACGGGGGGGCCCCGGCGATGAGCAGTTCTTC; CDR3 protein: CASSLRGGPGDEQFF; D gene: TRBD2; J gene: TRBJ2-1; clone size: .; V gene: TRBV7-6
CDR3 DNA: TGTGCCAGCAGCCCCCGACAGTCTCCGACCTCCAGCTCCTACGAGCAGTACTTC; CDR3 protein: CASSPRQSPTSSSYEQYF; D gene: .; J gene: TRBJ2-7; clone size: .; V gene: TRBV11-2
CDR3 DNA: TGTGCCAGCAGTACGGGTGGGGGAAACACCATATATTTT; CDR3 protein: CASSTGGGNTIYF; D gene: .; J gene: TRBJ1-3; clone size: once; V gene: TRBV6-4
CDR3 DNA: TGTGCCAGCAGTCTTTCTCCCAGCTACGAGCAGTACTTC; CDR3 protein: CASSLSPSYEQYF; D gene: .; J gene: TRBJ2-7; clone size: .; V gene: TRBV7-3
CDR3 DNA: TGTGCCAGCAGCTTAGGGAATACAGGGGTCTCCTACGAGCAGTACTTC; CDR3 protein: CASSLGNTGVSYEQYF; D gene: TRBD1; J gene: TRBJ2-7; clone size: many; V gene: TRBV7-6
CDR3 DNA: TGTGCCAGCAGCCAATACAGGGGGGAGGAGACCCAGTACTTC; CDR3 protein: CASSQYRGEETQYF; D gene: TRBD1; J gene: TRBJ2-5; clone size: .; V gene: TRBV3-1/TRBV3-2
CDR3 DNA: TGTGCCAGCAGCTTGCTACGCTCTGGGGCCAACGTCCTGACTTTC; CDR3 protein: CASSLLRSGANVLTF; D gene: .; J gene: TRBJ2-6; clone size: .; V gene: TRBV5-4
CDR3 DNA: TGTGCCAGCAGTTACCCCGGGCAGTCAGGGGCCCTTATCACAGATACGCAGTATTTT; CDR3 protein: CASSYPGQSGALITDTQYF; D gene: .; J gene: TRBJ2-3; clone size: .; V gene: TRBV6-2/TRBV6-3
CDR3 DNA: TGTGCCAGCAGGGCGGGGGCGGGCACTGAAGCTTTCTTT; CDR3 protein: CASRAGAGTEAFF; D gene: .; J gene: TRBJ1-1; clone size: .; V gene: TRBV6-5
CDR3 DNA: TGTGCCAGCACTAAGGACAGGGCCTATGGCTACACCTTC; CDR3 protein: CASTKDRAYGYTF; D gene: TRBD1; J gene: TRBJ1-2; clone size: .; V gene: TRBV2
CDR3 DNA: TGTGCCAGTAGAGGGACAGGGAGAGGGGCCAACGTCCTGACTTTC; CDR3 protein: CASRGTGRGANVLTF; D gene: TRBD1; J gene: TRBJ2-6; clone size: .; V gene: TRBV19
CDR3 DNA: TGTGCCAGCAGTCCGGTGTCGGATCAGCCCCAGCATTTT; CDR3 protein: CASSPVSDQPQHF; D gene: .; J gene: TRBJ1-5; clone size: many; V gene: TRBV6-5
CDR3 DNA: TGTGCCAGCAGCTCCACAGGGAACACTGAAGCTTTCTTT; CDR3 protein: CASSSTGNTEAFF; D gene: .; J gene: TRBJ1-1; clone size: .; V gene: TRBV7-2
CDR3 DNA: TGTGCCAGCAGTTTCCGCGGGAAATACAATGAGCAGTTCTTC; CDR3 protein: CASSFRGKYNEQFF; D gene: .; J gene: TRBJ2-1; clone size: .; V gene: TRBV27
CDR3 DNA: TGCGCCAGCAGCCTGGACAGGGCGAACACCGGGGAGCTGTTTTTT; CDR3 protein: CASSLDRANTGELFF; D gene: TRBD1; J gene: TRBJ2-2; clone size: .; V gene: TRBV5-1
CDR3 DNA: TGCGCCAGCACCAAAGAAGAGGGAAAGGCTGGCTACACCTTC; CDR3 protein: CASTKEEGKAGYTF; D gene: .; J gene: TRBJ1-2; clone size: .; V gene: TRBV4-1
CDR3 DNA: TGTGCCAGCAGACCTGGCGGGGACTCCTACGAGCAGTACTTC; CDR3 protein: CASRPGGDSYEQYF; D gene: .; J gene: TRBJ2-7; clone size: .; V gene: TRBV5-5
CDR3 DNA: TGTGCCAGCAGCAAAGAAGCACGTGGGGCCACAGATACGCAGTATTTT; CDR3 protein: CASSKEARGATDTQYF; D gene: .; J gene: TRBJ2-3; clone size: .; V gene: TRBV4-2
CDR3 DNA: TGTGCCACCAGTGATTTGCAAGCGGGAGCCTTCTCGGATACGCAGTATTTT; CDR3 protein: CATSDLQAGAFSDTQYF; D gene: TRBD2; J gene: TRBJ2-3; clone size: .; V gene: TRBV24-1
CDR3 DNA: TGTGCCAGCAGTGTTACCGGACCAGGGGCTGGAAACACCATATATTTT; CDR3 protein: CASSVTGPGAGNTIYF; D gene: .; J gene: TRBJ1-3; clone size: .; V gene: TRBV2